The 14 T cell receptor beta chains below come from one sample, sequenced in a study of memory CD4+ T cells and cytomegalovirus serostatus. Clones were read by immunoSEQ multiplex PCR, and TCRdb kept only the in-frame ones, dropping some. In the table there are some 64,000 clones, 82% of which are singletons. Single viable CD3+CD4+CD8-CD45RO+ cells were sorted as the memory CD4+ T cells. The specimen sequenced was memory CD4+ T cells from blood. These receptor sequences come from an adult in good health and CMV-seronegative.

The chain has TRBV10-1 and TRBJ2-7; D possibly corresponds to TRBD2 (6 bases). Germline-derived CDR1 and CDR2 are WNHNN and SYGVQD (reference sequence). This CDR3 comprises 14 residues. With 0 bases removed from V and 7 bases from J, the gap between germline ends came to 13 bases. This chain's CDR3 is CASSESGTRREQYF. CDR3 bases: TGCGCCAGCAGTGAGTCAGGGACTCGACGGGAGCAGTACTTC.

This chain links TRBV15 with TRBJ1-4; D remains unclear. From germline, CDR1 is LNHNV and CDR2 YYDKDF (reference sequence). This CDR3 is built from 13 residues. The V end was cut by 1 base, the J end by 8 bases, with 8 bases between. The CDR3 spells CATSRVRVEKLFF. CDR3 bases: TGTGCCACCAGCAGAGTCCGGGTGGAAAAACTGTTTTTT. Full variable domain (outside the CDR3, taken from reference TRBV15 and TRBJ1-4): DAMVIQNPRYQVTQFGKPVTLSCSQTLNHNVMYWYQQKSSQAPKLLFHYYDKDFNNEADTPDNFQSRRPNTSFCFLDIRSPGLGDTAMYLCATSRVRVEKLFFGSGTQLSVL.

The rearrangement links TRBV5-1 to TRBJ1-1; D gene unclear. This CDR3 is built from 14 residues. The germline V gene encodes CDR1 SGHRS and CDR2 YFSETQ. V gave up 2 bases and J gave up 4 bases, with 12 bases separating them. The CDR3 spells CASSFFGVATEAFF. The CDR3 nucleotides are TGCGCCAGCAGCTTTTTTGGGGTTGCCACTGAAGCTTTCTTT.

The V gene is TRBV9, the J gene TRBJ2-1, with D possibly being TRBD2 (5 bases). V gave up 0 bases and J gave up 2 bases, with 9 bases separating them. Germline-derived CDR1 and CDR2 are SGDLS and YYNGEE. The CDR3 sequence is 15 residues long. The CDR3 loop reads CASSVEAGTYNEQFF. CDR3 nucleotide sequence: TGTGCCAGCAGCGTAGAGGCGGGTACCTACAATGAGCAGTTCTTC.

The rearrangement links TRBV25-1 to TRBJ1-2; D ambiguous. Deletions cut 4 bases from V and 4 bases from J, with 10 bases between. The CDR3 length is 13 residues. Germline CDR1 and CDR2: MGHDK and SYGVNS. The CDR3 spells CASSAEGSYGYTF. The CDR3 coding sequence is TGTGCCAGCAGTGCCGAGGGAAGCTATGGCTACACCTTC.

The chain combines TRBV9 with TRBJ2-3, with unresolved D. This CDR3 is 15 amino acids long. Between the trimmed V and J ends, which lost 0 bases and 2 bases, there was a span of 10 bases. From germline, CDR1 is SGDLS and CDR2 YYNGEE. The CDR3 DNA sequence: TGTGCCAGCAGCGTAGGAGGTAGCCCCACAGATACGCAGTATTTT. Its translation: CASSVGGSPTDTQYF.

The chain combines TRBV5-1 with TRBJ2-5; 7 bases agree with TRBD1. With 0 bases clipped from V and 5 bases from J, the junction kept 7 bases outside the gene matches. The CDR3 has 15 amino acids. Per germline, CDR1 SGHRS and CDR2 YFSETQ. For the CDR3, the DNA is TGCGCCAGCAGCTTGGACAGGGGCGCCAGGGAGACCCAGTACTTC. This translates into CASSLDRGARETQYF. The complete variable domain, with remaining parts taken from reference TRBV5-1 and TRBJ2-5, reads KAGVTQTPRYLIKTRGQQVTLSCSPISGHRSVSWYQQTPGQGLQFLFEYFSETQRNKGNFPGRFSGRQFSNSRSEMNVSTLELGDSALYLCASSLDRGARETQYFGPGTRLLVL.

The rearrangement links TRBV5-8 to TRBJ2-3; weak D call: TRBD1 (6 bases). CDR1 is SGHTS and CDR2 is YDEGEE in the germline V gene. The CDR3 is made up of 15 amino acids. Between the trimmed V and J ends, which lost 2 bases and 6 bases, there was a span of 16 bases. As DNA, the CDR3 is TGTGCCAGCAGCTTAATGGGCAGGGGTGAGGATACGCAGTATTTT. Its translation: CASSLMGRGEDTQYF.

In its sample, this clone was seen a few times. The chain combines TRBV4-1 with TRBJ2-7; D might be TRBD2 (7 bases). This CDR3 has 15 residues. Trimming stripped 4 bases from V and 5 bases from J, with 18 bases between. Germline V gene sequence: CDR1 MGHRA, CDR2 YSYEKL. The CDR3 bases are TGCGCCAGCAGCCGCGAAGATCGGGGGGCCAACGAGCAGTACTTC. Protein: CASSREDRGANEQYF.

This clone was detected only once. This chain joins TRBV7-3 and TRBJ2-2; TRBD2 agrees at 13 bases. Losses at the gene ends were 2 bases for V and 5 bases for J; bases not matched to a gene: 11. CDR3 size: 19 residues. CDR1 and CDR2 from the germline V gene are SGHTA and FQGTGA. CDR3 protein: CASSLRGTSGIYRTGELFF. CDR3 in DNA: TGTGCCAGCAGCTTACGGGGGACTAGCGGGATTTATAGAACCGGGGAGCTGTTTTTT. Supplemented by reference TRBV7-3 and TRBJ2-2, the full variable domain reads GAGVSQTPSNKVTEKGKYVELRCDPISGHTALYWYRQSLGQGPEFLIYFQGTGAADDSGLPNDRFFAVRPEGSVSTLKIQRTERGDSAVYLCASSLRGTSGIYRTGELFFGEGSRLTVL.

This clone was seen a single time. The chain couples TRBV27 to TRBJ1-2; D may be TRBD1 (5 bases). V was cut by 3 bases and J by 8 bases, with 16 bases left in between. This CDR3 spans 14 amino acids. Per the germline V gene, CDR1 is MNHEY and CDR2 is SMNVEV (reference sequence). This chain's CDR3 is CASSLGPGGGGYTF. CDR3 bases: TGTGCCAGCAGTTTGGGCCCCGGGGGAGGCGGCTACACCTTC.

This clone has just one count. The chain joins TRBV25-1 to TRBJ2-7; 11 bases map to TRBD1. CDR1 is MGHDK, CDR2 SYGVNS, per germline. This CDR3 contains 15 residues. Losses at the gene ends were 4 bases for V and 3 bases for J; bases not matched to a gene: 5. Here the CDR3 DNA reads TGTGCCAGCAGTGCCGCCGGGACAGGGGGCTACGAGCAGTACTTC. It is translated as CASSAAGTGGYEQYF.

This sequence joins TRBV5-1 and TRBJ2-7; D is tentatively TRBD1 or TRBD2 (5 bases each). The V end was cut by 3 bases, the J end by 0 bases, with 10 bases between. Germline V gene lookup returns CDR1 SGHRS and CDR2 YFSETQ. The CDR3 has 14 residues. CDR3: CASSSGTASYEQYF. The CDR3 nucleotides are TGCGCCAGCAGCTCCGGGACGGCCTCCTACGAGCAGTACTTC. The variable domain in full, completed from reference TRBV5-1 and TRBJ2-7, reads KAGVTQTPRYLIKTRGQQVTLSCSPISGHRSVSWYQQTPGQGLQFLFEYFSETQRNKGNFPGRFSGRQFSNSRSEMNVSTLELGDSALYLCASSSGTASYEQYFGPGTRLTVT.

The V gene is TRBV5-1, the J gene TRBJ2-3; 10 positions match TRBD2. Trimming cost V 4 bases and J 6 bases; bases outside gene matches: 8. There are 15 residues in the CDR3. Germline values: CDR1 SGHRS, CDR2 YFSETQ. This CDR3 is CASSLQAGGGDTQYF. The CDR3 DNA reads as TGCGCCAGCAGCCTCCAAGCGGGAGGGGGGGATACGCAGTATTTT.